This T cell receptor (beta chain) stems from a study of T cells expressing NK-cell markers. Study context: CD3+CD56+NKG2C+, CD3+CD56+NKG2C- and CD3+CD56-NKG2C+ T cells, once sorted, supplied the TCR beta repertoires.

Points on this clonotype: What it binds is unknown.

Study-wide findings and caveats: CD8+ T cells in roughly six donors included dominant NKG2C+ clonotypes at about 1.0-7.5%.

CDR1 LNHDA and CDR2 SQIVND come from the germline V gene (reference sequence). The CDR3 has 15 residues. UMIs were included in TCR beta cDNA generated by 5'RACE template switching. TCRdb re-called the 5' RACE reads and gives one entry per CDR3 protein, without DNA. The table lists about 150,000 distinct CDR3 sequences, with 12% in the top ten. The chain is built from TRBV19 and TRBJ1-5. Input material: blood T cells: a sorted CD56 or NKG2C T cell subset, CD4+ or CD8+ T cells, or bulk PBMC T cells (not recorded which). The receptor was derived from a man between 18 and 35 years old in good health. CDR3 protein: CASSILGQRNQPQHF.